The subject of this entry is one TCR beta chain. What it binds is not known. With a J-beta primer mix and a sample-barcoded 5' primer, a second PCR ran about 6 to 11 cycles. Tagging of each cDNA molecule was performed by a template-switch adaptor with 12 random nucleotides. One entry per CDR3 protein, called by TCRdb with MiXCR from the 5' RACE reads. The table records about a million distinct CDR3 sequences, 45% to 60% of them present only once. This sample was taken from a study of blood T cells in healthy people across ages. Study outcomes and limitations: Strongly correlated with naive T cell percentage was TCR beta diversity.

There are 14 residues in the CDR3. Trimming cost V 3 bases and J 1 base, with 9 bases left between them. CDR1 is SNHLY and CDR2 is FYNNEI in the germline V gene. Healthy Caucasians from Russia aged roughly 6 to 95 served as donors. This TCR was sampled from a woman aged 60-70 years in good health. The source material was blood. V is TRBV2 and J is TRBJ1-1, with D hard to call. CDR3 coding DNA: TGTGCCAGCAGTGATATCTTCGGGAACACTGAAGCTTTCTTT. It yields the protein CASSDIFGNTEAFF.